A selection of T cell receptor beta chains follows, all from one sample in a study of CD8+ T cells in alopecia areata. Data came from immunoSEQ multiplex PCR; TCRdb stores just in-frame clones and leaves some out. Of about 280,000 clones listed, 55% to 70% are singletons. The material sequenced was CD4+ T cells sorted from blood, taken at week 24, from a patient treated with tofacitinib. These receptor sequences come from a human donor with alopecia areata. CDR3s include the opening cysteine and the closing phenylalanine or tryptophan. Each record gives: V gene, clone size, J gene, D gene, CDR3 protein, CDR3 DNA. A D gene is named only where the DNA matches it firmly. Clone sizes are given selectively: once, few, many, or a class where the clone is expanded.

TRBV10-3	.	TRBJ2-7	TRBD2	CAISEARLAGVYEQYF	TGTGCCATCAGTGAGGCAAGACTAGCGGGAGTCTACGAGCAGTACTTC
TRBV19	.	TRBJ2-1	.	CASNDRSSYNEQFF	TGTGCCAGCAATGACAGGAGCTCCTACAATGAGCAGTTCTTC
TRBV2	few	TRBJ1-4	.	CASIQGIGEKLFF	TGTGCCAGCATCCAGGGGATAGGTGAAAAACTGTTTTTT
TRBV4-1	.	TRBJ1-4	.	CASSQDWAIESEKLFF	TGCGCCAGCAGCCAAGATTGGGCCATTGAAAGTGAAAAACTGTTTTTT
TRBV7-2	few	TRBJ2-3	TRBD2	CASSREAAGTDTQYF	TGTGCCAGCAGCCGGGAGGCCGCGGGCACAGATACGCAGTATTTT
TRBV5-1	once	TRBJ2-7	.	CASSETGYEQYF	TGCGCCAGCAGCGAAACAGGTTACGAGCAGTACTTC
TRBV30	.	TRBJ1-3	.	CAWRRQATGNTIYF	TGTGCCTGGAGGAGGCAGGCGACTGGAAACACCATATATTTT
TRBV29-1	.	TRBJ1-1	.	CSVEVGLNTEAFF	TGCAGCGTTGAAGTGGGGTTGAACACTGAAGCTTTCTTT
TRBV9	.	TRBJ1-2	TRBD1	CASSTDRGNRGYTF	TGTGCCAGCAGCACGGACAGGGGAAATAGGGGCTACACCTTC
TRBV29-1	.	TRBJ1-1	.	CSVGGAEAFF	TGCAGCGTGGGCGGGGCTGAAGCTTTCTTT
TRBV7-2	many	TRBJ2-7	TRBD2	CASSSLGGAGEQYF	TGTGCCAGCAGCTCGCTCGGGGGGGCCGGCGAGCAGTACTTC
TRBV5-1	.	TRBJ2-1	TRBD1	CASSPPDRGGTTSDEQFF	TGCGCCAGCAGCCCGCCGGACAGGGGGGGTACTACTAGCGATGAGCAGTTCTTC
TRBV29-1	.	TRBJ2-7	.	CSVEGRGARAYEQYF	TGCAGCGTTGAAGGTCGCGGAGCGAGGGCCTACGAGCAGTACTTC
TRBV5-4	.	TRBJ2-1	.	CASSLGLMSYNEQFF	TGTGCCAGCAGCTTGGGACTGATGTCCTACAATGAGCAGTTCTTC
TRBV7-2	few	TRBJ1-6	.	CASSPRRATLNSPLHF	TGTGCCAGCAGCCCCCGAAGAGCGACGCTGAATTCACCCCTCCACTTT
TRBV29-1	.	TRBJ2-7	.	CSVEDASGNEQYF	TGCAGCGTTGAAGACGCCTCGGGAAACGAGCAGTACTTC
TRBV30	.	TRBJ1-5	TRBD1	CAWSLGTENQPQHF	TGTGCCTGGAGCCTTGGGACAGAAAATCAGCCCCAGCATTTT
TRBV19	few	TRBJ2-3	TRBD2	CASSIGLGTDTQYF	TGTGCCAGTAGTATCGGACTAGGCACAGATACGCAGTATTTT
TRBV9	.	TRBJ2-1	.	CASSVAPSYNEQFF	TGTGCCAGCAGCGTAGCTCCCTCCTACAATGAGCAGTTCTTC
TRBV14	few	TRBJ1-3	.	CASSQISGIGNTIYF	TGTGCCAGCAGCCAAATTTCAGGAATCGGAAACACCATATATTTT
TRBV29-1	.	TRBJ1-1	TRBD1	CSVLGDRNTEAFF	TGCAGCGTCCTAGGGGACAGGAACACTGAAGCTTTCTTT
TRBV30	.	TRBJ2-7	TRBD1	CAWALKRDRADYEQYF	TGTGCCTGGGCCCTCAAAAGGGACAGGGCCGACTACGAGCAGTACTTC